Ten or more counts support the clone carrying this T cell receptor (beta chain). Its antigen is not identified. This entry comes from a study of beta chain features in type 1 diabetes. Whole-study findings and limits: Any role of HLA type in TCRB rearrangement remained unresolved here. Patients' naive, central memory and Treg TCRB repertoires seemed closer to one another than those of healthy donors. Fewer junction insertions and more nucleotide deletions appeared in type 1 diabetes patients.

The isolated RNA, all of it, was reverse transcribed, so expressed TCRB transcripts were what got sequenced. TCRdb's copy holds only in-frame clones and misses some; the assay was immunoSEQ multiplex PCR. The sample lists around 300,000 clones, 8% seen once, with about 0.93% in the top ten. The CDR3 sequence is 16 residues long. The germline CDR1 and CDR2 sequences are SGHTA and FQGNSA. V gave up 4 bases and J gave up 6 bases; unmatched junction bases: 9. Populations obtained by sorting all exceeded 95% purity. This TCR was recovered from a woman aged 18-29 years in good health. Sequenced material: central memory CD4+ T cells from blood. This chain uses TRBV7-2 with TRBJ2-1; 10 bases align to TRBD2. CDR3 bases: TGTGCCAGCAGCTCCCAAGGACTAGCGGCTGCCAATGAGCAGTTCTTC. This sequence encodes CASSSQGLAAANEQFF.